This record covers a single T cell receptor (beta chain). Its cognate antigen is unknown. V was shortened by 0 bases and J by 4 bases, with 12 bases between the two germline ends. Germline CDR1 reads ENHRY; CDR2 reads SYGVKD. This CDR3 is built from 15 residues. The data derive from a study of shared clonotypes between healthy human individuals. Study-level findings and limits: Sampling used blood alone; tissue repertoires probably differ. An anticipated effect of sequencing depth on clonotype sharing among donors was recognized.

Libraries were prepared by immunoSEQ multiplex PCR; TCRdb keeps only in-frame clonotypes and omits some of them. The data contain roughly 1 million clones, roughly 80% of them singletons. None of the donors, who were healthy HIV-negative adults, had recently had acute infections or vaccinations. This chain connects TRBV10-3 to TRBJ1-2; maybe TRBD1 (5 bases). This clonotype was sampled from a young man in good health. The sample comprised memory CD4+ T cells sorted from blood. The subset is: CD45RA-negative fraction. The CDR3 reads CAISESREGSYGYTF. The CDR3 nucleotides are TGTGCCATCAGTGAGTCGAGAGAGGGGTCCTATGGCTACACCTTC.